The next 30 T cell receptor beta chains were all read from a single sample in a study of spatial heterogeneity in lung cancer. TCRdb analysed the 5' RACE reads with MiXCR anew, one entry per CDR3 protein. The profile shows 2,000 to 2,500 distinct CDR3 sequences, roughly 55% of them singletons. Sample time point: blood at routine non-recurrence follow-up after resection. The sample consisted of PBMCs, taken at follow-up. These receptors came from a female donor with early-stage non-small cell lung cancer.

Regarding this clonotype: This beta chain lies outside the target of a library built for alpha chains; its clone size means little. This chain joins TRBV10-3 and TRBJ1-1; maybe TRBD1 (5 bases). V was clipped by 6 bases and J by 5 bases, with 10 bases between them. CDR1 is ENHRY, CDR2 SYGVKD, per germline. This CDR3 region has 12 residues. The CDR3 DNA sequence: TGTGCCATCAGCGGGGAGGGGACTGAAGCTTTCTTT. It translates to CAISGEGTEAFF.

With regard to this clonotype: This beta chain slipped into a library made for alpha chains as a stray read, so its size is not meaningful. The gene calls are TRBV2 and TRBJ2-1; the D gene is possibly TRBD2 (5 bases). V gave up 8 bases and J gave up 2 bases, with 16 bases separating them. The CDR3 runs 15 residues. The germline V gene encodes CDR1 SNHLY and CDR2 FYNNEI. The CDR3 spells CASFLGLGTYNEQFF. CDR3 DNA sequence: TGTGCCAGCTTTCTAGGACTGGGGACCTACAATGAGCAGTTCTTC.

Details on this clonotype: A library made for alpha chains picked up this beta chain off target, so its size means little. The rearrangement links TRBV27 to TRBJ2-4; the D is unclear. V was trimmed by 4 bases and J by 6 bases, leaving 13 bases between them. Germline V gives CDR1 MNHEY, CDR2 SMNVEV (reference sequence). CDR3 length: 14 residues. CDR3 sequence (DNA): TGTGCCAGCAGTTCGTACTATGGTAGAAACATTCAGTACTTC. It is translated as CASSSYYGRNIQYF.

About this clonotype itself: The limits of the CDR3 on the DNA are not certain, so only TCRdb's listed CDR3 is given. Because the library targeted alpha chains, this beta chain is an off-target read whose size means little. V gene TRBV7-2 combines with J gene TRBJ2-1; the D call of TRBD2 is as the table states it, not checked on the DNA. Germline lookup yields CDR1 SGHTA and CDR2 FQGNSA. The CDR3 totals 15 residues, both ends included. This CDR3 reads CASSFGIGTQRDEFF.

This clonotype has a handful of counts. A library prepared for alpha chains yielded this beta chain as an off-target read; its size is of little meaning. The chain joins TRBV12-5 to TRBJ2-2, with 7 bases fitting TRBD1. The CDR3 is 15 amino acids. The trim removed 5 bases at V and 2 bases at J, leaving 5 bases unmatched. Germline CDR1 is LGHNT and CDR2 is FRNRAP. This CDR3 is CASGLRGINTGELFF. CDR3 sequence (DNA): TGTGCTAGTGGTCTCAGGGGGATTAACACCGGGGAGCTGTTTTTT.

Comments on this clonotype: This beta chain is a stray sequence in a library constructed for alpha chains; its clone size is not meaningful. The V gene is TRBV6-1, the J gene TRBJ2-1; D is undetermined. Trimming shortened V by 1 base and J by 0 bases, and 10 bases separated the two germline ends. Germline V gene sequence: CDR1 MNHNS, CDR2 SASEGT. The CDR3 sequence is 16 residues long. The CDR3 protein is CASSEVEWSSYNEQFF. DNA of the CDR3: TGTGCCAGCAGTGAAGTGGAGTGGAGCTCCTACAATGAGCAGTTCTTC.

A note on this clonotype: In a library made to pick up alpha chains, this beta chain is a stray read with a size that means little. The J gene is TRBJ2-7, the V gene TRBV6-5; D unclear. Looked up from germline, CDR1 is MNHEY and CDR2 is SVGAGI. This CDR3 region has 16 residues. V was clipped by 0 bases and J by 2 bases, with 14 bases between them. The chain's CDR3 is CASSYSISPAAYEQYF. In DNA, the CDR3 is TGTGCCAGCAGTTACTCGATTTCCCCGGCGGCCTACGAGCAGTACTTC.

This clonotype has a handful of counts. The library was designed around alpha chains, so this beta chain is a stray read whose abundance carries little weight. V and J are TRBV3-1 and TRBJ2-4; the D gene is possibly TRBD2 (7 bases). V dropped 1 base and J dropped 4 bases, with 11 bases sitting between them. CDR3 length equals 15 residues. Germline loops: CDR1 LGHDT, CDR2 YNNKEL (reference sequence). CDR3 in DNA: TGTGCCAGCAGCCAAGTGGCGGGGGCTAAAAACATTCAGTACTTC. Protein product: CASSQVAGAKNIQYF. Drawing the rest from reference TRBV3-1 and TRBJ2-4, the complete variable domain is DTAVSQTPKYLVTQMGNDKSIKCEQNLGHDTMYWYKQDSKKFLKIMFSYNNKELIINETVPNRFSPKSPDKAHLNLHINSLELGDSAVYFCASSQVAGAKNIQYFGAGTRLSVL.

This clonotype is a singleton in its sample. This beta chain appears as a stray read in a library generated for alpha chains; its size is not informative. J is TRBJ1-1 and V is TRBV12-3 or TRBV12-4; possibly TRBD1 for D (6 bases). V was cut by 3 bases and J by 3 bases, with 8 bases left in between. There are 13 residues in the CDR3. The CDR3: CASSFNRDTEAFF. The CDR3 region has the DNA TGTGCCAGCAGTTTTAACAGGGACACTGAAGCTTTCTTT.

Worth noting for this clonotype: With the library built for alpha chains, this beta chain is off target and its frequency is not meaningful. The V and J genes are TRBV7-8 and TRBJ1-1; perhaps TRBD1 as D (6 bases). Between the trimmed V and J ends, which lost 4 bases and 6 bases, there was a span of 15 bases. The CDR3 is 14 amino acids. Looked up from germline, CDR1 is SGHVS and CDR2 is FQNEAQ. The DNA for the CDR3 is TGTGCCAGCAGCTCCCGGGACGGGGGGCCTGAAGCTTTCTTT. It codes for CASSSRDGGPEAFF.

Comments on this clonotype: This beta chain turned up in a library designed for alpha chains; as an off-target read, its abundance says little. This chain connects TRBV10-1 to TRBJ2-1, with D perhaps matching TRBD1 (6 bases). Germline V gives CDR1 WNHNN, CDR2 SYGVQD (reference sequence). The CDR3 totals 15 residues. V lost 2 bases, J lost 9 bases, and 17 bases lay in between. The CDR3 bases are TGCGCCAGCAGTGAGGGACAGTTTGGGGCTAGTGAGCAGTTCTTC. It specifies CASSEGQFGASEQFF.

On this clonotype itself: This beta chain turned up in a library designed for alpha chains; as an off-target read, its abundance says little. This chain connects TRBV12-5 to TRBJ2-1; no firm D call. Trimming shortened V by 6 bases and J by 14 bases, and 17 bases separated the two germline ends. Germline assignment: CDR1 LGHNT and CDR2 FRNRAP. This CDR3 spans 12 amino acids. CDR3 sequence reads: CASGAGFSPEFF. CDR3 DNA sequence: TGTGCTAGTGGGGCAGGTTTTTCCCCGGAGTTCTTC.

Remarks on this clonotype: Little can be read into the size of this beta chain, an off-target read in a library designed for alpha chains. The chain uses TRBV7-9 and TRBJ2-3; D gene uncertain. Trimming stripped 1 base from V and 2 bases from J, with 10 bases between. CDR3 length equals 15 residues. Germline V gene lookup returns CDR1 SEHNR and CDR2 FQNEAQ (reference sequence). CDR3 sequence: CASSLVGDYTDTQYF. The CDR3 nucleotides read TGTGCCAGCAGCTTAGTTGGGGATTACACAGATACGCAGTATTTT. The full variable domain, rest sourced from reference TRBV7-9 and TRBJ2-3, is DTGVSQNPRHKITKRGQNVTFRCDPISEHNRLYWYRQTLGQGPEFLTYFQNEAQLEKSRLLSDRFSAERPKGSFSTLEIQRTEQGDSAMYLCASSLVGDYTDTQYFGPGTRLTVL.

With regard to this clonotype: Since the library was made to target alpha chains, this beta chain is a stray read and its abundance is not meaningful. The chain's CDR3 is CASSLEAAPYNEQFF. The CDR3 nucleotides read TGTGCCAGCAGCTTGGAAGCGGCTCCCTACAATGAGCAGTTCTTC. The chain recombines TRBV5-4 with TRBJ2-1; possible D gene TRBD2, 5 bases. The CDR3 totals 15 residues. The germline gives CDR1 SGHNT, CDR2 YYREEE (reference sequence). V was shortened by 0 bases and J by 2 bases, with 9 bases between the two germline ends.

Only a few counts were recorded for this clonotype. This beta chain is an unintended read in a library built for alpha chains; its size means little. This CDR3 is CASSSFRDFYEQYV. The CDR3 region has the DNA TGTGCCAGCAGCTCCTTCAGGGACTTCTACGAGCAGTACGTC. V is TRBV7-9 and J is TRBJ2-7; D is possibly TRBD2 (6 bases). Germline CDR1 is SEHNR and CDR2 is FQNEAQ (reference sequence). This CDR3 is 14 amino acids long. The V gene lost 4 bases and the J gene lost 3 bases, with 13 bases spanning the gap.

On this clonotype: This beta chain represents an off-target read in a library built for alpha chains; its size is of limited meaning. This chain joins TRBV11-3 and TRBJ1-6; no clear D gene. The germline V and J ends were trimmed by 4 bases and 7 bases, with 8 bases remaining between them. This CDR3 region has 13 residues. Germline CDR1 and CDR2: SGHNT and YENEEA. In DNA form, the CDR3 reads TGTGCCAGCAGCTACAGCCTAAATTCACCCCTCCACTTT. This translates into CASSYSLNSPLHF.

Worth noting for this clonotype: This beta chain lies outside the target of a library built for alpha chains; its clone size means little. V is TRBV5-1 and J is TRBJ2-1; 10 bases agree with TRBD2. J gave up 4 bases and V 0 bases, and 4 bases lay outside the gene matches. Germline CDR1 is SGHRS and CDR2 is YFSETQ. The CDR3 extends over 16 amino acids. CDR3 in DNA: TGCGCCAGCAGCTTGGAACTAGCGGGAAGATACAATGAGCAGTTCTTC. Amino acids: CASSLELAGRYNEQFF.

As to this clonotype: This beta chain is a stray sequence in a library constructed for alpha chains; its clone size is not meaningful. J is TRBJ2-7 and V is TRBV20-1; 9 bases map to TRBD1. J gave up 6 bases and V 2 bases, and 5 bases lay outside the gene matches. Germline V CDR1 and CDR2: DFQATT, SNEGSKA (reference sequence). The CDR3 has 13 residues. DNA of the CDR3: TGCAGTGCTAGAAGTACAGGGGGCGGCGAGCAGTACTTC. Translated: CSARSTGGGEQYF.

Of note for this clonotype: This beta chain is an unintended read in a library built for alpha chains; its size means little. The chain's CDR3 is CSARARDSFYEQYF. CDR3 sequence (DNA): TGCAGTGCTAGAGCGCGGGACAGCTTCTACGAGCAGTACTTC. V and J are TRBV20-1 and TRBJ2-7; D may be TRBD1 (7 bases). Germline CDR1 is DFQATT and CDR2 is SNEGSKA (reference sequence). The CDR3 is made up of 14 amino acids. With 1 base removed from V and 3 bases from J, the gap between germline ends came to 13 bases.

A word on this clonotype: A library made for alpha chains picked up this beta chain off target, so its size means little. This chain uses TRBV7-9 with TRBJ2-3, with TRBD1 matching 8 bases. Trimming cost V 5 bases and J 4 bases; bases outside gene matches: 8. Germline assignment: CDR1 SEHNR and CDR2 FQNEAQ (reference sequence). This CDR3 has 15 residues. The CDR3 nucleotides read TGTGCCAGCAGCCCTGGGCAGGGGGCATCAGATACGCAGTATTTT. Amino acids: CASSPGQGASDTQYF.

Concerning this clonotype itself: This beta chain appears as a stray read in a library generated for alpha chains; its size is not informative. This sequence joins TRBV2 and TRBJ2-7; D is possibly TRBD1 or TRBD2 (5 bases each). The CDR3 runs 13 residues. Germline lookup yields CDR1 SNHLY and CDR2 FYNNEI. V dropped 4 bases and J dropped 5 bases, with 12 bases sitting between them. CDR3 nucleotides: TGTGCCAGCAGTGGCGGGCAGGGCAACGAGCAGTACTTC. Protein product: CASSGGQGNEQYF.

With respect to this clonotype: Found in a library prepared for alpha chains, this beta chain is an off-target read, and its abundance has little meaning. CDR3 in amino acids: CATSRVNSPDTQYF. For the CDR3, the DNA is TGTGCCACCAGCAGAGTTAACTCCCCAGATACGCAGTATTTT. V and J are TRBV15 and TRBJ2-3; D gene uncertain. The germline V gene has CDR1 LNHNV and CDR2 YYDKDF (reference sequence). The CDR3 length is 14 residues. Trimming stripped 1 base from V and 4 bases from J, with 9 bases between. Using reference TRBV15 and TRBJ2-3 for the parts outside the CDR3, the full variable domain is DAMVIQNPRYQVTQFGKPVTLSCSQTLNHNVMYWYQQKSSQAPKLLFHYYDKDFNNEADTPDNFQSRRPNTSFCFLDIRSPGLGDTAMYLCATSRVNSPDTQYFGPGTRLTVL.

Comment on this clonotype: Little can be read into the size of this beta chain, an off-target read in a library designed for alpha chains. The J gene is TRBJ1-2, the V gene TRBV20-1; D is uncertain. Germline-derived CDR1 and CDR2 are DFQATT and SNEGSKA (reference sequence). The V and J ends lost 0 bases and 8 bases respectively, with 10 bases between them. CDR3 size: 12 residues. The DNA of the CDR3 is TGCAGTGCTAGAGATCAAAAGAAAGGCTACACCTTC. Translated: CSARDQKKGYTF.

Note on this clonotype: This beta chain lies outside the target of a library built for alpha chains; its clone size means little. The V and J genes are TRBV24-1 and TRBJ2-7, with 9 positions matching TRBD1. J was trimmed by 3 bases and V by 6 bases; bases with no gene match: 14. Germline V gene data show CDR1 as KGHDR and CDR2 as SFDVKD. The CDR3 has 17 amino acids. The CDR3 nucleotides are TGTGCCACCAGTTTTAAACCGGGACAGGGCGATTACTACGAGCAGTACGTC. Residues: CATSFKPGQGDYYEQYV.

This clonotype came up a few times. Since the library was made to target alpha chains, this beta chain is a stray read and its abundance is not meaningful. J is TRBJ2-1 and V is TRBV7-6, with D possibly being TRBD2 (5 bases). The CDR3 has 14 amino acids. V was clipped by 5 bases and J by 3 bases, with 11 bases between them. Looked up from germline, CDR1 is SGHVS and CDR2 is FNYEAQ. CDR3 in DNA: TGTGCCAGCAGCGGGAGTTTAGGCTACAATGAGCAGTTCTTC. Its protein product is CASSGSLGYNEQFF.

A remark on this clonotype: This beta chain is an unintended read in a library built for alpha chains; its size means little. The rearrangement uses TRBV11-2 and TRBJ2-5; 8 bases line up with TRBD1. Trimming cost V 3 bases and J 5 bases; bases outside gene matches: 5. The CDR3 loop spans 14 amino acids. Germline V gives CDR1 SGHAT, CDR2 FQNNGV. As DNA, the CDR3 is TGTGCCAGCAGCTTCAGGGGGCGGATGGAGACCCAGTACTTC. Translating gives CASSFRGRMETQYF.

A remark on this clonotype: Found in a library prepared for alpha chains, this beta chain is an off-target read, and its abundance has little meaning. CDR3 sequence reads: CASSTPETGFGADTQYF. The CDR3 DNA sequence: TGTGCCAGTAGTACCCCCGAGACAGGGTTCGGGGCAGATACGCAGTATTTT. The rearrangement uses TRBV19 and TRBJ2-3; 7 nucleotides agree with TRBD1. With 4 bases clipped from V and 4 bases from J, the junction kept 14 bases outside the gene matches. The CDR3 has 17 residues. The germline CDR1 and CDR2 sequences are LNHDA and SQIVND (reference sequence).

Note on this clonotype: Because the library targeted alpha chains, this beta chain is an off-target read whose size means little. V gene TRBV7-3 combines with J gene TRBJ2-7; weak D call: TRBD2 (5 bases). This CDR3 has 13 residues. Per germline, CDR1 SGHTA and CDR2 FQGTGA. V shed 5 bases and J shed 3 bases, with 11 bases lying between them. The CDR3 DNA sequence: TGTGCCAGCAGCGCCCCCGGGAACTACGAGCAGTACTTC. Translation: CASSAPGNYEQYF.

This clonotype occurred a few times. This beta chain came through as a stray read in a library set up for alpha chains, and its size says little. The rearrangement joins TRBV20-1 to TRBJ2-5; the D gene could be TRBD1 or TRBD2 (5 bases each). This CDR3 has 14 residues. The germline gives CDR1 DFQATT, CDR2 SNEGSKA (reference sequence). Trimming took off 3 bases at V and 1 base at J, with 12 bases between the two ends. CDR3 loop: CSASLRDLQETQYF. The CDR3 region has the DNA TGCAGTGCTAGTCTCCGGGACCTCCAAGAGACCCAGTACTTC.

Note on this clonotype: This beta chain slipped into a library made for alpha chains as a stray read, so its size is not meaningful. V and J are TRBV27 and TRBJ1-5; the D is unclear. Germline V lookup: CDR1 MNHEY, CDR2 SMNVEV (reference sequence). V dropped 5 bases and J dropped 3 bases, with 14 bases sitting between them. CDR3 length: 15 residues. Written as DNA, the CDR3 is TGTGCCAGCAGTGTAACCCGGGGATTCAATCAGCCCCAGCATTTT. It is translated as CASSVTRGFNQPQHF.